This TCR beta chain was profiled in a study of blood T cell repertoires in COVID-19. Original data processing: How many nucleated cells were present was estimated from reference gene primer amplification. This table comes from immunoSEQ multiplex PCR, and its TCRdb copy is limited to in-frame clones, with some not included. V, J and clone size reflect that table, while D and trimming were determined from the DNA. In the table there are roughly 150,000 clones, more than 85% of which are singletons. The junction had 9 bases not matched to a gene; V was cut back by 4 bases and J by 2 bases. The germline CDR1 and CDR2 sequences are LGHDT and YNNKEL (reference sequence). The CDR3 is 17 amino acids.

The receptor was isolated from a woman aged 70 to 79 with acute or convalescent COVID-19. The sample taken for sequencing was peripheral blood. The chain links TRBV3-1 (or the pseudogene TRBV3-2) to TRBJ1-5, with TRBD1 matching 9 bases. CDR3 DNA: TGTGCCAGCAGCCCCCACAGGGGGCGTCATGGCAATCAGCCCCAGCATTTT. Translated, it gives CASSPHRGRHGNQPQHF.